This T cell receptor (beta chain) was found in a study of T cell repertoires in cytomegalovirus infection. TCRdb re-analysed the reads in MiXCR, keeping a single row per CDR3 protein. The table records 150,000 to 190,000 distinct CDR3 sequences, about 20% of them present only once. Germline trimming cut 9 bases from V and 2 bases from J; bases unmatched to any gene: 9. From germline, CDR1 is LNHNV and CDR2 YYDKDF (reference sequence). The CDR3 is 15 amino acids. The sample consisted of PBMCs. The V gene is TRBV15, the J gene TRBJ1-5; TRBD1 matches 8 bases. The source is a human donor in good health (CMV status not recorded). Some clones in this sample may be carry-over from other donors' samples. CDR3 DNA sequence: TGTGCCACTGACGGACAGGGTACGGGCAATCAGCCCCAGCATTTT. Translating gives CATDGQGTGNQPQHF.